The clone carrying this TCR beta chain was counted only a few times. Both blood RNA, taken from unsorted whole blood, and germline DNA were extracted. The data belong to a study of tumor-infiltrating lymphocytes in primary liver carcinoma. Study information: All patients had surgically resected primary liver carcinoma. The patient group consisted of men and women aged 30 to 69 years. Tumor stage was T1-T3 N0M0, and tumor size was roughly 4.2 to 11 cm across.

A primer in the constant region served to generate TCR beta cDNA from about 470 ng of total RNA. For TCR beta, libraries were produced by three nested multiplex PCR rounds using slightly modified ARM-PCR. Amplification in the first two PCR rounds was performed using TRBV1-TRBV30 forward primers and a C-beta reverse primer for 10 cycles each. TCRdb redid the calling of the multiplex PCR reads with MiXCR, one entry per CDR3 protein. This sample has more than 150,000 distinct CDR3 sequences, with roughly three fifths found just once. With V trimmed by 1 base and J by 4 bases, 10 bases remained unmatched. CDR3 length equals 18 residues.

The sequence derives from a middle-aged man with primary liver carcinoma and hepatitis B virus infection. Sample: peripheral blood. V and J are TRBV12-3 or TRBV12-4 and TRBJ2-2, with 9 bases identical to TRBD2. This CDR3 is CASSLDRPLGLATGELFF. The CDR3 nucleotides are TGTGCCAGCAGTTTAGATCGTCCTTTGGGACTAGCCACCGGGGAGCTGTTTTTT.